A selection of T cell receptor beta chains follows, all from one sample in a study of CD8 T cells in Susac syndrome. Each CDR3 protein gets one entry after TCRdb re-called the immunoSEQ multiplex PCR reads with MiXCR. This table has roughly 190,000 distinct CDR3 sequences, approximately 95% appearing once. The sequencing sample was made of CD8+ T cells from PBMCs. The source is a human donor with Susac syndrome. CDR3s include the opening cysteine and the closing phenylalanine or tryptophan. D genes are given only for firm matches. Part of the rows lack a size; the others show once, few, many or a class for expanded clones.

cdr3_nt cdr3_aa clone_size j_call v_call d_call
TGTGCCAGCTCACCGGGGACTAGCGGGAGCGCGTACTTC CASSPGTSGSAYF NA TRBJ2-7 TRBV18 TRBD2
TGTGCCAGCAGCCAAACAGGGGACAGGGGGGACAATGAGCAGTTCTTC CASSQTGDRGDNEQFF NA TRBJ2-1 TRBV5-6 TRBD1
TGCAGCGTTGAAGACACCCCGGGCCAGGGTCCTGAGCAGTTCTTC CSVEDTPGQGPEQFF NA TRBJ2-1 TRBV29-1 NA
TGCGCCAGCAGTCAATCGCTAGTATCCGGGATCCTCAGAAATGAGCAGTTCTTC CASSQSLVSGILRNEQFF NA TRBJ2-1 TRBV23-1 NA
TGTGCCAGCAGTGCTGGACAGTCGGAAGCTTTCTTT CASSAGQSEAFF NA TRBJ1-1 TRBV12-3/TRBV12-4 NA
TGTGCCAGCAGCTTCGAACTCCCGGCCTACGAGCAGTACTTC CASSFELPAYEQYF NA TRBJ2-7 TRBV7-9 NA
TGTGCCAGCAGCCATCCCACAGATACGCAGTATTTT CASSHPTDTQYF NA TRBJ2-3 TRBV12-3/TRBV12-4 NA
TGTGCCAGCAGATCCGGTACAGGCCTAAACACTGAAGCTTTCTTT CASRSGTGLNTEAFF NA TRBJ1-1 TRBV27 NA
TGCGCCAGCAGCTTGACACAGGGAGGGAATCAGCCCCAGCATTTT CASSLTQGGNQPQHF NA TRBJ1-5 TRBV5-1 NA
TGCAGTGCTCGAACTAGCGGCCCCTACAATGAGCAGTTCTTC CSARTSGPYNEQFF NA TRBJ2-1 TRBV20-1 TRBD2
TGCACCTCCCAGGAGCAGTACTTC CTSQEQYF NA TRBJ2-7 TRBV20-1 NA
TGTGCCAGCACCGTATGGGGAGGGATTGGTGAAGCTTTCTTT CASTVWGGIGEAFF NA TRBJ1-1 TRBV5-6 NA
TGTGCCTGTAAACAGGAAAATAATGAAAAACTGTTTTTT CACKQENNEKLFF NA TRBJ1-4 TRBV30 NA
TGCGCCAGCAGCCAAGAGCAGGACAATCAGCCCCAGCATTTT CASSQEQDNQPQHF NA TRBJ1-5 TRBV4-1 NA
TGCAGTGCTAGAGATGTCGGCTACGAGCAGTACTTC CSARDVGYEQYF NA TRBJ2-7 TRBV20-1 NA
TGTGCCAGCAGTGACAGGGGGAACACCGGGGAGCTGTTTTTT CASSDRGNTGELFF NA TRBJ2-2 TRBV25-1 NA
TGCGCCAGCAGTCAACCCGGGACAGCCCCGAATGAGCAGTTCTTC CASSQPGTAPNEQFF NA TRBJ2-1 TRBV23-1 TRBD1
TGTGCCAGCAGCCAAGAGTGGGGGTCCAACACTGAAGCTTTCTTT CASSQEWGSNTEAFF NA TRBJ1-1 TRBV3-1 NA
TGCAGCGTTGCAGCAGACTTCTATCAGCCCCAGCATTTT CSVAADFYQPQHF once TRBJ1-5 TRBV29-1 NA
TGTGCCAGCAGCCCGGGACAGGAACCCTCCTACGAGCAGTACTTC CASSPGQEPSYEQYF NA TRBJ2-7 TRBV5-6 TRBD1
TGTGCCAGCAGTTTGGGGTCGGGACAGCCCCAGCATTTT CASSLGSGQPQHF NA TRBJ1-5 TRBV27 NA
TGTGCCAGCAGTTTATCCCCCGGCAGGTCAAGCACAGATACGCAGTATTTT CASSLSPGRSSTDTQYF NA TRBJ2-3 TRBV28 NA
TGTGCCAGCAGCACCCGGACAGGGCCGAGCTGGCGGTACTTC CASSTRTGPSWRYF once TRBJ2-7 TRBV5-6 TRBD1
TGCGCCAGCAGCCACACCATGAACACTGAAGCTTTCTTT CASSHTMNTEAFF NA TRBJ1-1 TRBV4-1 NA
TGTGCCAGCAGCCTGGGAAAGGGTGGCTACACCTTC CASSLGKGGYTF NA TRBJ1-2 TRBV5-6 NA
TGCAGCGTCTGGGACGGTCACAATGAGCAGTTCTTC CSVWDGHNEQFF NA TRBJ2-1 TRBV29-1 NA
TGTGCCAGCAGCCAAGATCCGCTAGACAGTAACTATGGCTACACCTTC CASSQDPLDSNYGYTF NA TRBJ1-2 TRBV4-2 NA
TGTGCCAGCAGTAATGCGGGCGGCAGCTATGAGCAGTTCTTC CASSNAGGSYEQFF once TRBJ2-1 TRBV27 NA
TGCGCCAGCAGCGACCCGCCGGCCACCGAGCAGTACTTC CASSDPPATEQYF NA TRBJ2-7 TRBV5-1 NA
TGCGCCAGCAGCTATGGGACTACCGCCTACGAGCAGTACTTC CASSYGTTAYEQYF NA TRBJ2-7 TRBV5-1 TRBD2
TGTGCCAGCAGTCCTGATAGGGACAGGCAGTCAGAAGCTTTCTTT CASSPDRDRQSEAFF NA TRBJ1-1 TRBV27 TRBD1
TGTGCCAGCAGTTACTCGATCCAGGGGGTAGGGTACGAGCAGTACTTC CASSYSIQGVGYEQYF NA TRBJ2-7 TRBV6-5 TRBD1
TGCGCCAGCAGCCAAGAATTGGGATACGGTCAGCCCCAGCATTTT CASSQELGYGQPQHF NA TRBJ1-5 TRBV4-1 NA
TGCAGCGTCCCCAGAAGGGGACTAAGCCAGTTCTTC CSVPRRGLSQFF NA TRBJ2-1 TRBV29-1 TRBD2
TGCAGTGCTAGCGACCCCCCCACAGATACGCAGTATTTT CSASDPPTDTQYF NA TRBJ2-3 TRBV20-1 NA
TGTGCCATCAGTGATAACGAGGACGAGCAGTACTTC CAISDNEDEQYF NA TRBJ2-7 TRBV10-3 NA
TGTGCCACAGGTACTAGCAGGTCCTACGAGCAGTACTTC CATGTSRSYEQYF NA TRBJ2-7 TRBV15 NA
TGTGCCAGCAGCCAAGGACAGGCAACTAATGAAAAACTGTTTTTT CASSQGQATNEKLFF NA TRBJ1-4 TRBV14 NA
TGTGCCAGTAACTTAGGGGGGAGTAGCTACAATGAGCAGTTCTTC CASNLGGSSYNEQFF once TRBJ2-1 TRBV19 NA
TGCGCCAGCAGTCAAACCGGGACAGGGTACGATCAGCCCCAGCATTTT CASSQTGTGYDQPQHF NA TRBJ1-5 TRBV23-1 TRBD1
TGTGCCAGCAGCCGGGCGGCGGATAACTATGGCTACACCTTC CASSRAADNYGYTF NA TRBJ1-2 TRBV7-2 NA
TGTGCCAGTAGTATCTGGGAGGGCTACGAGCAGTACTTC CASSIWEGYEQYF NA TRBJ2-7 TRBV19 TRBD2
TGTGCCAGCAGCGCAATAGGTCGGGAGACCCAGTACTTC CASSAIGRETQYF NA TRBJ2-5 TRBV9 NA
TGTGCCTCACTCGGAGGAGGCAACTATGGCTACACCTTC CASLGGGNYGYTF NA TRBJ1-2 TRBV10-3 NA
TGTGCCACCAGTGATCTAGGGGTTAGTGGCACTGAAGCTTTCTTT CATSDLGVSGTEAFF NA TRBJ1-1 TRBV24-1 NA
TGTGCCAGCAGTGAAACAGGGTTATTAGATACGCAGTATTTT CASSETGLLDTQYF NA TRBJ2-3 TRBV27 NA
TGTGCCAGCAGACACGGCGTAGGGTGGCAAGAGACCCAGTACTTC CASRHGVGWQETQYF NA TRBJ2-5 TRBV6-5 NA
TGCGCCAGCAGCCAAGGCCCGGGGAACCAAGAGACCCAGTACTTC CASSQGPGNQETQYF once TRBJ2-5 TRBV4-1 NA
TGTGCCTGGAGTGCCATTGGAAACACTGAAGCTTTCTTT CAWSAIGNTEAFF NA TRBJ1-1 TRBV30 NA
TGTGCCAGCAGCACCAGACAGGGTACATATGGCTACACCTTC CASSTRQGTYGYTF NA TRBJ1-2 TRBV7-2 TRBD1
TGTGCCAGCAGCTTCCAGGGGGACCCCTACGAGCAGTACTTC CASSFQGDPYEQYF NA TRBJ2-7 TRBV5-4 TRBD1
TGTGCCAGCAGCTACGGGTCTACGACCGGGGAGCTGTTTTTT CASSYGSTTGELFF NA TRBJ2-2 TRBV13 NA
TGCAGTGCTAGAGAGGGGACGGGGAACACTGAAGCTTTCTTT CSAREGTGNTEAFF NA TRBJ1-1 TRBV20-1 NA
TGTGCCAGCAGCCAAGGCTTGCAAAGGAACACTGAAGCTTTCTTT CASSQGLQRNTEAFF NA TRBJ1-1 TRBV3-1 NA